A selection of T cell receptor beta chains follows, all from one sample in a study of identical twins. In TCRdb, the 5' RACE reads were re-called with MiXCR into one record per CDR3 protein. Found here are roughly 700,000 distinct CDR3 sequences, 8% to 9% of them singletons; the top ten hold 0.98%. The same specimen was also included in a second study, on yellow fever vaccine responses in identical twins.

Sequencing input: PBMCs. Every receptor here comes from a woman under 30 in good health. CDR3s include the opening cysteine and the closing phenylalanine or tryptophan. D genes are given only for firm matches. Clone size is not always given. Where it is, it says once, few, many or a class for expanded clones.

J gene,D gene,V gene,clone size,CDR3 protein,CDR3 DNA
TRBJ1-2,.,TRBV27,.,CASSLPGQGYTF,TGTGCCAGCAGTTTACCCGGACAAGGCTACACCTTC
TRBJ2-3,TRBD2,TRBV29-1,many,CSVSLAGGTDTQYF,TGCAGCGTTTCCCTAGCGGGAGGAACGGATACGCAGTATTTT
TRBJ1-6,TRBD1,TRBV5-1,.,CASRTGANSPLHF,TGCGCCAGCCGGACAGGCGCAAATTCACCCCTCCACTTT
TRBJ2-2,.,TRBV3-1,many,CASSHLTANTGELFF,TGTGCCAGCAGCCACTTGACAGCGAACACCGGGGAGCTGTTTTTT
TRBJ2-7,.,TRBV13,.,CASSMGRGVAYEQYF,TGTGCCAGCAGCATGGGGAGGGGGGTGGCCTACGAGCAGTACTTC
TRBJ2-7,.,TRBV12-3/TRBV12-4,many,CASSLMGVFSSYEQYF,TGTGCCAGCAGTTTAATGGGGGTATTTAGCTCCTACGAGCAGTACTTC
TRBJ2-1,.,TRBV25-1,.,CATLKWGGEQFF,TGTGCCACCCTTAAATGGGGTGGTGAGCAGTTCTTC
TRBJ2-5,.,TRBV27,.,CATQDSQETQYF,TGTGCCACACAGGACAGCCAAGAGACCCAGTACTTC
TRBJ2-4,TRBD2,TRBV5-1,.,CASSLEGLAGQYF,TGCGCCAGCAGCTTGGAGGGACTAGCGGGGCAGTACTTC
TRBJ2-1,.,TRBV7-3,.,CASSLMGGGLNEQFF,TGTGCCAGCAGCTTAATGGGGGGGGGCCTGAATGAGCAGTTCTTC
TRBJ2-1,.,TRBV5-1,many,CASSLELGKFYNEQFF,TGCGCCAGCAGCTTGGAGTTAGGGAAATTTTACAATGAGCAGTTCTTC
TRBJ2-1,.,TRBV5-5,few,CASSQSGKQFF,TGTGCCAGCAGCCAATCAGGGAAGCAGTTCTTC
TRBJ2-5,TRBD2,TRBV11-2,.,CASSFNFGFAGGPDLQETQYF,TGTGCCAGCAGCTTTAATTTCGGGTTCGCGGGAGGGCCTGACCTCCAAGAGACCCAGTACTTC
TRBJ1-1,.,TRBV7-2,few,CASSGREVGNTEAFF,TGTGCCAGCAGCGGCCGGGAGGTAGGAAACACTGAAGCTTTCTTT
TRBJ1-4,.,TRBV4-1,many,CASSQGIYEGTNEKLFF,TGCGCCAGCAGCCAGGGAATTTACGAAGGGACTAATGAAAAACTGTTTTTT
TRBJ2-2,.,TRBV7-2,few,CASSLSPDLTGELFF,TGTGCCAGCAGCTTATCCCCAGATCTCACCGGGGAGCTGTTTTTT
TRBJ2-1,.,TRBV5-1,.,CASTWGTYNEQFF,TGCGCCAGCACGTGGGGGACCTACAATGAGCAGTTCTTC
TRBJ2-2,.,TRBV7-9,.,CASSQTSLGGELFF,TGTGCCAGCAGCCAAACTAGTCTCGGCGGGGAGCTGTTTTTT
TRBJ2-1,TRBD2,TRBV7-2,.,CASTVRGLAGSYNEQFF,TGTGCCAGCACCGTAAGGGGGCTAGCGGGGTCCTACAATGAGCAGTTCTTC
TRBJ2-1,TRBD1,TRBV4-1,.,CASSQLPTGTARHNEQFF,TGCGCCAGCAGCCAACTACCGACCGGGACAGCGAGGCACAATGAGCAGTTCTTC
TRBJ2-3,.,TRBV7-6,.,CASSPRPESTQYF,TGTGCCAGCAGCCCCCGACCAGAATCCACGCAGTATTTT
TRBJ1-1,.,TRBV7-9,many,CASSSLQGNTEAFF,TGTGCCAGCAGCTCATTACAGGGAAACACTGAAGCTTTCTTT
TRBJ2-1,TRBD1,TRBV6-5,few,CASSYRQGTHNEQFF,TGTGCCAGCAGCTATAGACAGGGGACCCACAATGAGCAGTTCTTC
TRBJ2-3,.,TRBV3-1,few,CASSQVRGFTDTQYF,TGTGCCAGCAGCCAAGTTCGCGGATTCACAGATACGCAGTATTTT
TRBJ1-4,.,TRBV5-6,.,CASSSRPGEKLFF,TGTGCCAGCAGCAGTAGACCGGGAGAAAAACTGTTTTTT
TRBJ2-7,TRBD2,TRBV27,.,CASSLSSGSANSYEQYF,TGTGCCAGCAGTTTATCTAGCGGGAGCGCCAACTCCTACGAGCAGTACTTC
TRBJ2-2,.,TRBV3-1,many,CASSQPGELFF,TGTGCCAGCAGCCAGCCCGGGGAGCTGTTTTTT
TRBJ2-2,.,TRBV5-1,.,CASSSDPGTGELFF,TGCGCCAGCAGCTCGGACCCGGGGACCGGGGAGCTGTTTTTT
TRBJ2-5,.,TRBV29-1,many,CSVEVGTQETQYF,TGCAGCGTTGAGGTTGGCACGCAAGAGACCCAGTACTTC
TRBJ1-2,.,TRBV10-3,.,CAISADSLGYGYTF,TGTGCCATCAGTGCAGACAGCCTAGGGTATGGCTACACCTTC
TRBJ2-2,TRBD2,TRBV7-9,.,CASSPIGLDPTGELFF,TGTGCCAGCAGCCCGATCGGACTAGACCCTACCGGGGAGCTGTTTTTT
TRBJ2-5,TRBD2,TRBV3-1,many,CASSQVILAGGQETQYF,TGTGCCAGCAGCCAAGTCATTCTAGCGGGGGGCCAAGAGACCCAGTACTTC
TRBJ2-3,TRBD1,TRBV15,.,CATSRADRATDTQYF,TGTGCCACCAGCAGGGCGGACAGGGCAACAGATACGCAGTATTTT
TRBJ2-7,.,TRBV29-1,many,CSVRDTGNYEQYF,TGCAGCGTCCGGGACACGGGAAACTACGAGCAGTACTTC
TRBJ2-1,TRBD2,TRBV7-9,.,CASSPGLVVGQFF,TGTGCCAGCAGCCCCGGACTAGTGGTTGGGCAGTTCTTC
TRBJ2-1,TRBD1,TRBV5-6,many,CASSLVDGTVLNEQFF,TGTGCCAGCAGCTTGGTGGATGGGACAGTACTCAATGAGCAGTTCTTC
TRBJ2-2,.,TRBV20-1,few,CSAGSITVAGELFF,TGCAGTGCTGGATCGATAACCGTGGCCGGGGAGCTGTTTTTT
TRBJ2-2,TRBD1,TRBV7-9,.,CASSSDRGTGELFF,TGTGCCAGCAGCTCAGACAGGGGGACCGGGGAGCTGTTTTTT
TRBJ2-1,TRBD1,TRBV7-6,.,CASSLADRGEYEQFF,TGTGCCAGCAGCTTGGCCGACAGGGGGGAATATGAGCAGTTCTTC
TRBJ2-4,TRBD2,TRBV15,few,CATSPPPSGIAKNIQYF,TGTGCCACCAGCCCTCCCCCTAGCGGAATAGCCAAAAACATTCAGTACTTC
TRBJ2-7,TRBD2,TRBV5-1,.,CASSLDTGGEYEQYF,TGCGCCAGCAGCTTGGATACGGGGGGGGAGTACGAGCAGTACTTC
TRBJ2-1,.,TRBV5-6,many,CASSFPTSSYNEQFF,TGTGCCAGCAGCTTCCCGACCAGCTCCTACAATGAGCAGTTCTTC
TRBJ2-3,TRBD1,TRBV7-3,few,CASSSDRTSTDTQYF,TGTGCCAGCAGCTCGGACAGGACTAGCACAGATACGCAGTATTTT
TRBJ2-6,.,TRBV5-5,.,CASSLAVSGEEGANVLTF,TGTGCCAGCAGCTTGGCGGTGTCGGGGGAGGAAGGGGCCAACGTCCTGACTTTC
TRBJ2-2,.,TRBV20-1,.,CSARDVEGKDTGELFF,TGCAGTGCTAGAGATGTCGAAGGGAAGGACACCGGGGAGCTGTTTTTT
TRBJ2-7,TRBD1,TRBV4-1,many,CASSLDRGTAFVGEQYF,TGCGCCAGCAGCCTAGACAGAGGGACAGCCTTCGTCGGGGAGCAGTACTTC
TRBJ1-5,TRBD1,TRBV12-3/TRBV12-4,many,CASSRQRQGNSNQPQHF,TGTGCCAGCAGCCGTCAAAGACAGGGAAATAGCAATCAGCCCCAGCATTTT
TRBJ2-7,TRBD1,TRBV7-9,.,CAGQGTGRTYEQYF,TGTGCCGGGCAGGGGACAGGGCGCACCTACGAGCAGTACTTC
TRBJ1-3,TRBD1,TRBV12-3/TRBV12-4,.,CASSWGQSPGNTIYF,TGTGCCAGCAGTTGGGGACAGTCGCCTGGAAACACCATATATTTT
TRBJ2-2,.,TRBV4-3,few,CASSQKTGELFF,TGCGCCAGCAGCCAAAAGACCGGGGAGCTGTTTTTT
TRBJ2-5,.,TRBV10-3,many,CAIRGADGKETQYF,TGTGCCATCAGAGGTGCGGACGGGAAAGAGACCCAGTACTTC
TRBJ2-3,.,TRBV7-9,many,CASSLRGASTDTQYF,TGTGCCAGCAGCTTGAGGGGCGCTAGCACAGATACGCAGTATTTT
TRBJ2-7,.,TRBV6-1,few,CASSELGGEQYF,TGTGCCAGCAGTGAACTGGGAGGCGAGCAGTACTTC
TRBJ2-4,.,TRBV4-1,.,CASSQVWGLAKNIQYF,TGCGCCAGCAGCCAAGTTTGGGGCTTAGCCAAAAACATTCAGTACTTC
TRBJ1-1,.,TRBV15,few,CATSRSAGSPEAFF,TGTGCCACCAGCAGGAGTGCCGGGTCCCCTGAAGCTTTCTTT
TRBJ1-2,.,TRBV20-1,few,CSARGTADYGYTF,TGCAGTGCTAGAGGGACAGCCGACTATGGCTACACCTTC
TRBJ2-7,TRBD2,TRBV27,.,CASRKLAGVGEQYF,TGTGCCAGCAGAAAACTAGCGGGAGTGGGTGAGCAGTACTTC
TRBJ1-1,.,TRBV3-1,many,CATNQGMSGEAFF,TGTGCCACCAATCAGGGGATGAGCGGTGAAGCTTTCTTT
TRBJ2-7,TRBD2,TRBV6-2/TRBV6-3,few,CASSRAGTSGSLGYEQYF,TGTGCCAGCAGTCGAGCCGGGACTAGCGGGAGTCTTGGTTACGAGCAGTACTTC
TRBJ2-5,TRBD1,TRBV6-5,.,CASSSLTGDQETQYF,TGTGCCAGCAGTTCCTTGACAGGGGACCAAGAGACCCAGTACTTC